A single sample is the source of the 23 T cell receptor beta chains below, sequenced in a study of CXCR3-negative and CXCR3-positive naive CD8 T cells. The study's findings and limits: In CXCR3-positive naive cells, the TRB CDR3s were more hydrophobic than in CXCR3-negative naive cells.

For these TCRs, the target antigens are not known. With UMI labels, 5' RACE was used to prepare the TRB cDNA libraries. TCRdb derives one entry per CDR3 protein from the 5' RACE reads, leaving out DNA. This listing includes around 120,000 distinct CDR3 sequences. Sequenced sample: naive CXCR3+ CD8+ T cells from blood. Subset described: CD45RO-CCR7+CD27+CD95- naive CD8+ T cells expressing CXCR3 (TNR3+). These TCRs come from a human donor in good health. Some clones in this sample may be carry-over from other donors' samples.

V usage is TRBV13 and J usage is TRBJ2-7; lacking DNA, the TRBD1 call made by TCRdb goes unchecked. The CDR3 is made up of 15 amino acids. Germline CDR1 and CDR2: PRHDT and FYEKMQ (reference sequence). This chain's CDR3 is CASSSRDRGLGEQYF.

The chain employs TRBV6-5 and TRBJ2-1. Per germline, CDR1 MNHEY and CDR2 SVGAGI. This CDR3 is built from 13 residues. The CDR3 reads CASSYSPMSEQFF.

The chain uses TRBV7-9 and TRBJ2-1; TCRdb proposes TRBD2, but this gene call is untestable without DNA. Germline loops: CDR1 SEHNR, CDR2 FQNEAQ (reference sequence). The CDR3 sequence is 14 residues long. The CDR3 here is CASSLRDSYFEQFF.

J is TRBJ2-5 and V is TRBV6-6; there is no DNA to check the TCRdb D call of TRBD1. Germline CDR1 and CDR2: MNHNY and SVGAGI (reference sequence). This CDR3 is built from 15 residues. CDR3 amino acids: CASSYVGGLQETQYF.

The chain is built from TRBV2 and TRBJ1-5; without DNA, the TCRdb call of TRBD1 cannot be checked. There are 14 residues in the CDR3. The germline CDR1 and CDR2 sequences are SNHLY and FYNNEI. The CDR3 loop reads CASSGTGSNQPQHF.

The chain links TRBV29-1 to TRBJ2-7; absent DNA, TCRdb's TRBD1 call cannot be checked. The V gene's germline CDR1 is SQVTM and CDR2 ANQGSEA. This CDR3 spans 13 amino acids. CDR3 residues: CSVDPETDYEQYF.

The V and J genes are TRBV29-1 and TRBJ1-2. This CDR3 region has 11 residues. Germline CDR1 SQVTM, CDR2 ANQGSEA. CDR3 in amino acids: CSVDQDGGYTF.

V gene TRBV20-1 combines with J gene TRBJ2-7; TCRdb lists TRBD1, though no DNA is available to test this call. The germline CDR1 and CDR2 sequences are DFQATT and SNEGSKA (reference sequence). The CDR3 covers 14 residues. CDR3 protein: CSAREAGGAGEQYF.

The CDR3 spells CASSQEGSGPQHF. This rearrangement joins TRBV14 to TRBJ1-5. Germline V CDR1 and CDR2: SGHDN, FVKESK. This CDR3 is 13 amino acids long.

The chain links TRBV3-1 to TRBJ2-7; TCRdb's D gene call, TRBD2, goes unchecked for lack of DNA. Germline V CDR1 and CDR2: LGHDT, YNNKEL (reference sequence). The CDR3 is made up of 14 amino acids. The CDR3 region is CASSHTGLVYEQYF.

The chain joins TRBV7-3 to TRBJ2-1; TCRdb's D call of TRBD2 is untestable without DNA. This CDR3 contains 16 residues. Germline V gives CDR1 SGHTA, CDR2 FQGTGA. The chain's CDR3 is CASSLTWAGGPHEQFF.

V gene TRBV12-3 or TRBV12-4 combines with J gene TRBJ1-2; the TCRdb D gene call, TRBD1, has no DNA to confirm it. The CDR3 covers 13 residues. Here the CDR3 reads CASNRDNAYGYTF.

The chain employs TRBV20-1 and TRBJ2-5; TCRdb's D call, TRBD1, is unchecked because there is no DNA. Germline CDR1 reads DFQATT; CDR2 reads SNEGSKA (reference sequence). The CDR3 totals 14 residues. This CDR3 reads CSAADRESGETQYF.

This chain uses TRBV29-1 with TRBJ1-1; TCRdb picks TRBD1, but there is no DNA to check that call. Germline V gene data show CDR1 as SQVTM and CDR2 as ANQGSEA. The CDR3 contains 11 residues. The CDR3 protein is CSVRQGLLAFF.

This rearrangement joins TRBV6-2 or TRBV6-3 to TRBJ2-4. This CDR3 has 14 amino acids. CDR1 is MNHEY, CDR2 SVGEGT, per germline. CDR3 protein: CASSYRESKNIQYF.

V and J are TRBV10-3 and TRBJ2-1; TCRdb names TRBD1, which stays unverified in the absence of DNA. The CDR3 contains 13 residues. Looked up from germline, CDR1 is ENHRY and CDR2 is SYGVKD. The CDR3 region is CAISGDRGDEQFF.

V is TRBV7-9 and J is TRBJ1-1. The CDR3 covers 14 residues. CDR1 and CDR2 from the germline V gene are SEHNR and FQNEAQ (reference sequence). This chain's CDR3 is CASSLVAGNTEAFF.

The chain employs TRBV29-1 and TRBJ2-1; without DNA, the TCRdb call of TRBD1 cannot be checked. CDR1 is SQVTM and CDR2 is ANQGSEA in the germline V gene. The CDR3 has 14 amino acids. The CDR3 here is CSVGRVTGEREQFF.

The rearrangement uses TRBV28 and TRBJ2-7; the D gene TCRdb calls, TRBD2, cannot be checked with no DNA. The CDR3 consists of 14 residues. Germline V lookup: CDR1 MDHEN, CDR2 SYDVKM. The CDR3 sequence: CASSSPGLSYEQYF. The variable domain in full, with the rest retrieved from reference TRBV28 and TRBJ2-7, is DVKVTQSSRYLVKRTGEKVFLECVQDMDHENMFWYRQDPGLGLRLIYFSYDVKMKEKGDIPEGYSVSREKKERFSLILESASTNQTSMYLCASSSPGLSYEQYFGPGTRLTVT.

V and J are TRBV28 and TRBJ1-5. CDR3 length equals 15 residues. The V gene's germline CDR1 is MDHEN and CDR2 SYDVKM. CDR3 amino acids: CASSYPRASAQPQHF.

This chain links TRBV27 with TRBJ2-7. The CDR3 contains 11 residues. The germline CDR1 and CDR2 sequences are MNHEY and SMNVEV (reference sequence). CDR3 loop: CASGNSYEQYF.

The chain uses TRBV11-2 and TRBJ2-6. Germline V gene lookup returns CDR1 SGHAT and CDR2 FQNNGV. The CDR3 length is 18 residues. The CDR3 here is CASSLDIWGDSGANVLTF.

The CDR3 is CASSLSNGFTEAFF. The chain carries TRBV12-3 or TRBV12-4 and TRBJ1-1. The CDR3 spans 14 residues.